These 20 T cell receptor beta chains came from one sample sequenced in a study of T cell repertoires in cytomegalovirus infection. TCRdb re-called the reads through MiXCR, storing one row per CDR3 protein. The table includes 310,000 or so distinct CDR3 sequences, about 25% detected once. Their antigens remain unidentified. The sequencing used cultured PBMCs, collected from culture after CMV antigen stimulation. These receptors all come from a human donor in good health (CMV status not recorded). Some clones in this sample may be carry-over from other donors' samples.

The sample holds a few counts of this clonotype. The chain employs TRBV7-2 and TRBJ2-3; D is uncertain. The CDR3 extends over 16 amino acids. Germline CDR1 SGHTA, CDR2 FQGNSA. Trimming took off 1 base at V and 2 bases at J, with 13 bases between the two ends. Here the CDR3 reads CASSLGLRRNTDTQYF. CDR3 coding DNA: TGTGCCAGCAGCTTAGGGTTGCGCAGGAACACAGATACGCAGTATTTT.

The chain employs TRBV6-1 and TRBJ1-5; D not certain. Trimming took 2 bases from V and 9 from J, leaving 5 bases between them. The CDR3 extends over 11 amino acids. The germline V gene has CDR1 MNHNS and CDR2 SASEGT. CDR3 in amino acids: CASSESAPQHF. The CDR3 DNA is TGTGCCAGCAGTGAATCTGCGCCCCAGCATTTT.

This clonotype was counted a few times. The chain uses TRBV20-1 and TRBJ1-1; D gene uncertain. The V gene's germline CDR1 is DFQATT and CDR2 SNEGSKA (reference sequence). The CDR3 has 11 amino acids. V was trimmed by 5 bases and J by 5 bases, leaving 9 bases between them. Here the CDR3 reads CSALEETEAFF. Here the CDR3 DNA reads TGCAGTGCTTTGGAGGAGACTGAAGCTTTCTTT.

The gene calls are TRBV12-3 or TRBV12-4 and TRBJ2-7; D not resolved. Trimming shortened V by 7 bases and J by 6 bases, and 4 bases separated the two germline ends. The CDR3 loop spans 9 amino acids. CDR3 nucleotides: TGTGCCAGCACACCCGAGCAGTACGTC. It is translated as CASTPEQYV.

This clonotype came up a few times. The chain uses TRBV27 and TRBJ2-7; D is ambiguous. CDR1 and CDR2 from the germline V gene are MNHEY and SMNVEV (reference sequence). This CDR3 comprises 13 residues. V shed 4 bases and J shed 6 bases, with 13 bases lying between them. The CDR3 DNA reads TGTGCCAGCAGTTCAATGCGATATTCCGAGCAGTACTTC. It is translated as CASSSMRYSEQYF.

The chain employs TRBV12-3 or TRBV12-4 and TRBJ2-1; possible D gene TRBD1, 6 bases. CDR3 size: 16 residues. V was cut by 5 bases and J by 1 base, with 15 bases left in between. For the CDR3, the DNA is TGTGCCAGCAGTACATACAGGGTTGATTCCTACAATGAGCAGTTCTTC. Its translation is CASSTYRVDSYNEQFF.

CDR3 loop: CAISERAGPSNTGELFF. CDR3 nucleotide sequence: TGTGCCATCAGTGAGAGAGCTGGTCCATCCAACACCGGGGAGCTGTTTTTT. This rearrangement joins TRBV10-3 to TRBJ2-2, with D unresolved. This CDR3 is 17 amino acids long. Germline values: CDR1 ENHRY, CDR2 SYGVKD. The ends were cut back, 2 bases at V and 2 bases at J, with 15 bases in the middle.

This clonotype was counted a few times. V gene TRBV7-2 combines with J gene TRBJ2-7; D ambiguous. Trimming removed 3 bases at V and 6 bases at J, with 9 bases between. Germline CDR1 SGHTA, CDR2 FQGNSA. The CDR3 totals 12 residues. The CDR3 region is CASSFTWGEQYV. CDR3 sequence (DNA): TGTGCCAGCAGCTTCACGTGGGGCGAGCAGTACGTC.

This clonotype has only a few counts. The gene calls are TRBV28 and TRBJ1-5; 7 nucleotides match TRBD1. The CDR3 length is 16 residues. The J segment lost 2 bases and the V segment lost 5 bases, leaving 9 bases of the junction unmatched. Per germline, CDR1 MDHEN and CDR2 SYDVKM. The CDR3 here is CASSPQTGMGNQPQHF. DNA for the CDR3: TGTGCCAGCAGTCCGCAGACAGGGATGGGCAATCAGCCCCAGCATTTT.

This clonotype was found a few times. The chain is built from TRBV11-3 and TRBJ1-1; D is unresolved. Trimming stripped 4 bases from V and 11 bases from J, with 17 bases between. The CDR3 is 13 amino acids. From germline, CDR1 is SGHNT and CDR2 YENEEA. Here the CDR3 DNA reads TGTGCCAGCAGCTCCCGGACGAACCCGCGGGCTTTCTTT. It specifies CASSSRTNPRAFF.

This clonotype was seen ten or more times. J is TRBJ2-3 and V is TRBV28; 12 nucleotides align to TRBD2. Per germline, CDR1 MDHEN and CDR2 SYDVKM. The V gene end was trimmed by 5 bases and the J gene end by 0 bases; junction bases not matched to a gene: 15. This CDR3 region has 20 residues. The CDR3 reads CASSPGLAGSYPKSTDTQYF. CDR3 nucleotide sequence: TGTGCCAGCAGTCCCGGACTAGCGGGGTCATACCCCAAGAGCACAGATACGCAGTATTTT.

V and J are TRBV12-3 or TRBV12-4 and TRBJ1-1; 8 bases map to TRBD1. Unmatched junction bases numbered 12, after V lost 5 bases and J lost 4 bases. The CDR3 length is 16 residues. CDR3 bases: TGTGCCAGCAGTGCCGGGACAGGCGGTGTCGGCACTGAAGCTTTCTTT. Protein product: CASSAGTGGVGTEAFF.

The rearrangement links TRBV29-1 to TRBJ1-3; D is possibly TRBD1 (6 bases). V gave up 5 bases and J gave up 0 bases, with 11 bases separating them. The CDR3 consists of 14 residues. CDR1 is SQVTM, CDR2 ANQGSEA, per germline. The CDR3 DNA reads TGCAGCGTTCCAGACAGGTTCTCTGGAAACACCATATATTTT. The encoded protein is CSVPDRFSGNTIYF.

This clonotype appeared many times. The J gene is TRBJ2-1, the V gene TRBV6-1; 7 bases line up with TRBD2. With 4 bases clipped from V and 4 bases from J, the junction kept 7 bases outside the gene matches. Germline V gene lookup returns CDR1 MNHNS and CDR2 SASEGT. The CDR3 length is 15 residues. The CDR3 DNA sequence: TGTGCCAGCAGTGTACGTGGCGGGAGTTACAATGAGCAGTTCTTC. It specifies CASSVRGGSYNEQFF.

This clonotype was counted ten times or more. CDR3 amino acids: CASTSGGQPSSYNEQFF. The DNA of the CDR3 is TGTGCCAGCACGTCCGGGGGACAACCATCCTCCTACAATGAGCAGTTCTTC. This chain links TRBV28 with TRBJ2-1; D may be TRBD1 or TRBD2 (6 bases each). The CDR3 is made up of 17 amino acids. CDR1 and CDR2 (germline): MDHEN, SYDVKM. Trimming shortened V by 7 bases and J by 0 bases, and 19 bases separated the two germline ends.

The chain uses TRBV7-3 and TRBJ1-1, with a possible D match to TRBD1 (5 bases). The CDR3 has 14 amino acids. Germline V gene sequence: CDR1 SGHTA, CDR2 FQGTGA. Trimming removed 2 bases from V and 4 bases from J, with 11 bases in between. The CDR3 DNA sequence: TGTGCCAGCAGCTTAGCAGGGCTCCCCACTGAAGCTTTCTTT. Its translation: CASSLAGLPTEAFF.

V usage is TRBV11-3 and J usage is TRBJ1-4; D remains unclear. This CDR3 comprises 12 residues. Per the germline V gene, CDR1 is SGHNT and CDR2 is YENEEA. The V end lost 0 bases, the J end lost 12 bases, and 8 bases lay between the germline ends. CDR3 region: CASSLEGRELFF. The CDR3 coding sequence is TGTGCCAGCAGCTTAGAAGGGCGAGAACTGTTTTTT.

In this sample, this clonotype turned up many times. The J gene is TRBJ1-1, the V gene TRBV7-6; 7 bases agree with TRBD1. V dropped 1 base and J dropped 0; count of bases not matched to a gene: 5. The germline gives CDR1 SGHVS, CDR2 FNYEAQ. The CDR3 is made up of 16 amino acids. The CDR3 loop is CASSLGGTAMNTEAFF. CDR3 DNA: TGTGCCAGCAGCTTAGGTGGGACAGCCATGAACACTGAAGCTTTCTTT.

V and J are TRBV5-6 and TRBJ2-3, with 7 bases identical to TRBD2. There are 16 residues in the CDR3. Germline CDR1 is SGHDT and CDR2 is YYEEEE. V dropped 0 bases and J dropped 0; count of bases not matched to a gene: 4. CDR3 sequence reads: CASSLAGGPSTDTQYF. The CDR3 DNA is TGTGCCAGCAGCTTGGCGGGAGGCCCTAGCACAGATACGCAGTATTTT.

The chain is built from TRBV19 and TRBJ1-1, with 11 bases identical to TRBD1. The CDR3 has 15 residues. Germline-derived CDR1 and CDR2 are LNHDA and SQIVND (reference sequence). V shed 4 bases, J shed 5 bases, and the junction held 6 bases outside the gene matches. The CDR3 here is CASSTGTGGGTEAFF. The CDR3 DNA reads TGTGCCAGTAGTACCGGGACAGGGGGAGGAACTGAAGCTTTCTTT. Supplemented by reference TRBV19 and TRBJ1-1, the full variable domain reads DGGITQSPKYLFRKEGQNVTLSCEQNLNHDAMYWYRQDPGQGLRLIYYSQIVNDFQKGDIAEGYSVSREKKESFPLTVTSAQKNPTAFYLCASSTGTGGGTEAFFGQGTRLTVV.